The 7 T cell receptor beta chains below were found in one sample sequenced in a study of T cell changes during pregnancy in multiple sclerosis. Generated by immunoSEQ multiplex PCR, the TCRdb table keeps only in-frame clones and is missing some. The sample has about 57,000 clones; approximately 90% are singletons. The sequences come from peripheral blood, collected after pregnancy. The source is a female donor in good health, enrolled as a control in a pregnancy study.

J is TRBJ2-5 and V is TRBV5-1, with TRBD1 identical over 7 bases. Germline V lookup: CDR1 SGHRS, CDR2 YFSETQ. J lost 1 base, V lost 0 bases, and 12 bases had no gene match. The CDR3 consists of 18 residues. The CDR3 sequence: CASSLGQPMTGSQETQYF. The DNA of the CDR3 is TGCGCCAGCAGCTTGGGGCAACCGATGACAGGGAGCCAAGAGACCCAGTACTTC.

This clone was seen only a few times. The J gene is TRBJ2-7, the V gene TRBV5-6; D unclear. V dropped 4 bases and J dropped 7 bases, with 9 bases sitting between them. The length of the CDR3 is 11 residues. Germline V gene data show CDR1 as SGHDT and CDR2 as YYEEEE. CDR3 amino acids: CASSRDGEQYF. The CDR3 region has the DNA TGTGCCAGCAGCCGAGACGGGGAGCAGTACTTC.

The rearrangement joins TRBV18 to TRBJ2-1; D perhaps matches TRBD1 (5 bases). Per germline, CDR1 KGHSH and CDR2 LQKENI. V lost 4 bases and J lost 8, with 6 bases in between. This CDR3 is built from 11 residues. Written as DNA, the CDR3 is TGTGCCAGCTCACAGGGGTATGAGCAGTTCTTC. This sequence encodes CASSQGYEQFF.

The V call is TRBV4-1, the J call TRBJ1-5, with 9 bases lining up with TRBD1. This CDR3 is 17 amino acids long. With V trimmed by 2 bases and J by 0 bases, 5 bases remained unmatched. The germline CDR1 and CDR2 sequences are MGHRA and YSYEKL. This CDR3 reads CASSQHTGGYSNQPQHF. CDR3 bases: TGCGCCAGCAGCCAACACACAGGGGGCTATAGCAATCAGCCCCAGCATTTT.

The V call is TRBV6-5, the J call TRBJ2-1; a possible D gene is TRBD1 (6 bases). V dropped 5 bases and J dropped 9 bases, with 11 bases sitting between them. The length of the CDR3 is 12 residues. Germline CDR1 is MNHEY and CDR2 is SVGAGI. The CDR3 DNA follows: TGTGCCAGCAGTACAGGGTGGAGTGAGCAGTTCTTC. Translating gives CASSTGWSEQFF.

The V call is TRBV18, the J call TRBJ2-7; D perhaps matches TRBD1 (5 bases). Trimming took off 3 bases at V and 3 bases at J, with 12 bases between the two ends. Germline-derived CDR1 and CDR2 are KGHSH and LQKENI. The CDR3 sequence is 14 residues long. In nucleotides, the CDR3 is TGTGCCAGCTCACCGCGACAGCTACTCTACGAGCAGTACTTC. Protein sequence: CASSPRQLLYEQYF.

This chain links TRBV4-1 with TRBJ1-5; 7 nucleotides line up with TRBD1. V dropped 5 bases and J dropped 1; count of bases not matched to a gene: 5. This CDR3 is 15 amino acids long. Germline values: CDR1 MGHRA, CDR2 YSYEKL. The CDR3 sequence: CASSLQGNSNQPQHF. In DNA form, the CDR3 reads TGCGCCAGCAGCTTACAGGGGAACAGCAATCAGCCCCAGCATTTT.